This T cell receptor (beta chain) was obtained from a study of cytomegalovirus exposure and HLA in healthy donors. Study observations and caveats: There were some public TCRs occurring in many donors, but most TCR sequences were rare.

Remarks on this clone: The antigen is not known.

Sequencing was performed with immunoSEQ multiplex PCR; in TCRdb, only in-frame clones are kept and a portion is missing. The repertoire includes some 170,000 clones, roughly nine tenths of them detected once, and roughly 2.5% sits in the top ten. This TCR came from a man younger than 35 in good health and CMV-seropositive. The sequencing input was PBMCs.

The CDR3 nucleotides read TGTGCCAGCAGCCCTGACAGGTACGGGGCCAACGTCCTGACTTTC. It encodes CASSPDRYGANVLTF. The chain joins TRBV7-2 to TRBJ2-6; possible D gene TRBD1, 6 bases. This CDR3 is 15 amino acids long. With 5 bases removed from V and 4 bases from J, the gap between germline ends came to 12 bases. CDR1 and CDR2 from the germline V gene are SGHTA and FQGNSA.